This T cell receptor beta chain was captured by sequencing in a study of CD8+ T cells in alopecia areata (dated by TCRdb to about 2018). Turning to the overall study: Treated patients were enrolled in an open-label pilot trial of oral tofacitinib, 5 to 10 mg twice daily, for moderate-to-severe alopecia areata. Patients stayed on tofacitinib for 6 to 18 months and then had 6 months of follow-up off drug so that delayed response and recurrence could be assessed. The SALT score, which quantifies the percentage of affected scalp surface area, was used to measure disease severity in treated patients. In both human patients and the C3H/HeJ mouse model, the study applied high-throughput TCRbeta sequencing to look at T cell clonal expansion in alopecia areata. On the human side, TCRbeta sequencing was run on scalp tissue and on sorted CD4+ and CD8+ peripheral blood T cells from healthy controls and from alopecia areata patients with either patchy or totalis/universalis disease. Biopsies were taken from tofacitinib-treated patients at baseline and again at 4 and 24 weeks into treatment, and several of those patients also had a later scalp biopsy. Clonality in the scalp was compared among normal scalp (n=4), patchy alopecia areata scalp (n=8), and alopecia totalis/universalis scalp (n=8). RNA came from the PAXgene miRNA kit for fixed scalp, the miRNeasy kit for PBMCs, and the RNeasy kit for mouse skin. immunoSEQ multiplex PCR using 35 Vbeta forward primers and 13 Jbeta reverse primers was used to amplify TCRbeta CDR3 regions.

The method was the immunoSEQ multiplex PCR assay. RNA was extracted from all samples and reverse transcribed into cDNA as template for TCR sequencing. SuperScript III was used for first-strand cDNA synthesis, primed with a 2:1 mix of oligo-dT and random hexamers. Amplification bias was assessed with a synthetic immune receptor repertoire, and residual bias was removed computationally. The paper's processing steps were these. Raw reads were preprocessed for error removal, and CDR3 was defined according to IMGT conventions as running from the conserved cysteine to phenylalanine. Clonality was computed as 1 minus the Shannon entropy, with the entropy normalized by log2 of the number of productive unique TCRs. Scalp TCRbeta sequences were cross-referenced with sorted blood CD4 and CD8 repertoires so that the CD4 or CD8 identity of scalp clones could be inferred. What TCRdb holds here is the immuneACCESS table cut down to in-frame rearrangements. Part of the clones is not present; checked against another copy, under half of the missing clones reflect an unresolved V gene, and the others are unexplained. Clone size and the V and J calls come from that table; the DNA yielded D and trimming. The sample includes some 110,000 clones, with roughly three fifths observed a single time. The ten top clones hold more than 9% of the sample.

Comment on this clone: It lacks a known antigen. The record has no base qualities; no much larger clone is one base away.

What the time point label conveys for this sample: 20 to 30 weeks on oral tofacitinib. Reading the label with the study, this specimen's treatment or condition is: oral pan-JAK inhibitor, 5-10 mg twice daily. Lesional scalp punch biopsies and peripheral blood were collected from alopecia areata patients. After PBMCs were isolated by density centrifugation and stained for CD3, CD4 and CD8, a FACSAria was used to sort CD4+ and CD8+ T cells. Per the germline V gene, MNHEY is the CDR1 and SVGAGI is the CDR2. From its cysteine to its phenylalanine, the CDR3 spans 13 amino acids. CDR3 DNA is the only sequence kept; it has 39 bases, read in frame from the first base. Relative to germline, V is 8 bases shorter and J is 2 bases shorter, with 13 bases between their ends. What the study reported, not specific to this receptor: TCR sequences shared between patients were less clear than in mice, possibly partly because of HLA diversity in the patient population. Tofacitinib significantly lowered scalp clonality and the number of expanded CD8+ clones among the top 100 scalp clones. Many expanded lesional clones were found to persist in scalp and blood during tofacitinib treatment, and relapse after treatment cessation may be partly explained by this persistence. Because the treated cohort was small and had only one nonresponder, larger studies are needed to examine links between baseline CD8+ expansion and response. Resident alphabeta T cells in normal human skin are also sequenced, complicating scalp TCR repertoire analysis, unlike mouse skin dominated by gammadelta T cells. Compared with normal scalp, lesional scalp had higher clonality and more expanded CD8+ clones, particularly in alopecia totalis/universalis, a pattern that suggests antigenic drive.

The TCR originated in a human donor with alopecia areata. The input for sequencing was CD8+ T cells sorted from blood, taken at week 24, from a patient treated with tofacitinib. The V gene is TRBV6-5 and the J gene is TRBJ2-7; the D gene is possibly TRBD2, with 6 bases matching. The CDR3 reads CASGSSGAYEQYF. The DNA sequence reads TGTGCCAGCGGGAGTAGCGGCGCCTACGAGCAGTACTTC.